These 3 T cell receptor beta chains share one sample of origin, sequenced in a study of blood T cells in healthy people across ages. Then a second PCR, running roughly 7 to 11 cycles, was carried out with a sample-barcoded 5' primer and a J-beta primer mix. TCRdb reprocessed the 5' RACE reads with MiXCR, giving one entry per CDR3 protein. Of 1.5 million to 1.8 million distinct CDR3 sequences in the sample, approximately 39% were seen once. Sequenced input: blood. These receptors were obtained from a woman in her late teens or twenties in good health.

This clonotype has only one observation. J is TRBJ2-1 and V is TRBV27, with 8 bases fitting TRBD2. The ends lost 6 bases at V and 6 bases at J; junction bases unmatched: 10. Germline-derived CDR1 and CDR2 are MNHEY and SMNVEV (reference sequence). The length of the CDR3 is 15 residues. The CDR3 region is CASRIIAGWSNEQFF. For the CDR3, the DNA is TGTGCCAGCAGAATAATAGCGGGGTGGAGCAATGAGCAGTTCTTC.

This clonotype showed up just a few times. The chain carries TRBV9 and TRBJ2-7, with D tentatively TRBD2 (5 bases). Trimming removed 2 bases from V and 3 bases from J, with 15 bases in between. The CDR3 extends over 15 amino acids. Germline V gene sequence: CDR1 SGDLS, CDR2 YYNGEE. CDR3 in amino acids: CASSVTPGSIYEQYF. The CDR3 nucleotides read TGTGCCAGCAGCGTGACTCCGGGGTCTATCTACGAGCAGTACTTC.

V is TRBV12-3 or TRBV12-4 and J is TRBJ1-2; D might be TRBD1 (6 bases). There are 13 residues in the CDR3. V was cut by 5 bases and J by 4 bases, with 11 bases left in between. The CDR3, as DNA: TGTGCCAGCAGTCGGGACACTTTCTATGGCTACACCTTC. The encoded protein is CASSRDTFYGYTF.